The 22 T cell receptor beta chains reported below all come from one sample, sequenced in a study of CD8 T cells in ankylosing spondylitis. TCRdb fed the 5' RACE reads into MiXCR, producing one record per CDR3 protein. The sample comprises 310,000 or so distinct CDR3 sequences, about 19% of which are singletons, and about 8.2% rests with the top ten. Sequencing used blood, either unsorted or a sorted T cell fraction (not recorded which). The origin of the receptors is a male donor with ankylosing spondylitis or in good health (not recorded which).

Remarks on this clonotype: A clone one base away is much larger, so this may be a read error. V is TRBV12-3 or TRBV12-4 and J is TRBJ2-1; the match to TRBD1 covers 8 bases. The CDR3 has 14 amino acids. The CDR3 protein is CVSIMTGAYNEQFF. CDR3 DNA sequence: TGTGTCAGCATCATGACAGGGGCCTACAATGAGCAGTTCTTC.

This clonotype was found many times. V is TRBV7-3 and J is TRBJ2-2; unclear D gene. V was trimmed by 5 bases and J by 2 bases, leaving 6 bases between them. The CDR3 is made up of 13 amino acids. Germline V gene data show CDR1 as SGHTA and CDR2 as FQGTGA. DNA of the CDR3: TGTGCCAGCAGCACCTTAAACACCGGGGAGCTGTTTTTT. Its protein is CASSTLNTGELFF.

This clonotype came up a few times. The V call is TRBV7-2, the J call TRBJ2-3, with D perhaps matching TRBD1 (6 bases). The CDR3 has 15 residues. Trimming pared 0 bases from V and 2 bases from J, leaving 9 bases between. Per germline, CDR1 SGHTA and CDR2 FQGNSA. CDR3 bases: TGTGCCAGCAGCTTAGCCTACAGGGACACAGATACGCAGTATTTT. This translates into CASSLAYRDTDTQYF.

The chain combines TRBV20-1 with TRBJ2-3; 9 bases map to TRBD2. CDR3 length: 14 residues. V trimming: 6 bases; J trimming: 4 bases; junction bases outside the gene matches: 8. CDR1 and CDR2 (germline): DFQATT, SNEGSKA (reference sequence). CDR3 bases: TGCAGTGCCCACGATAGCGGGAGTTCAGATACGCAGTATTTT. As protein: CSAHDSGSSDTQYF.

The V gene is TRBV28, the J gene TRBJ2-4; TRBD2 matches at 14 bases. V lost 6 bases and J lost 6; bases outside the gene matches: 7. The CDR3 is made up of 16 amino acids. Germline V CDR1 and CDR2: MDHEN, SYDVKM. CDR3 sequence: CASSPGLAGARNIQYF. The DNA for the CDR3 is TGTGCCAGCAGCCCGGGACTAGCGGGAGCGAGAAACATTCAGTACTTC. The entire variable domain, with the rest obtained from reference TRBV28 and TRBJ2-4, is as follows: DVKVTQSSRYLVKRTGEKVFLECVQDMDHENMFWYRQDPGLGLRLIYFSYDVKMKEKGDIPEGYSVSREKKERFSLILESASTNQTSMYLCASSPGLAGARNIQYFGAGTRLSVL.

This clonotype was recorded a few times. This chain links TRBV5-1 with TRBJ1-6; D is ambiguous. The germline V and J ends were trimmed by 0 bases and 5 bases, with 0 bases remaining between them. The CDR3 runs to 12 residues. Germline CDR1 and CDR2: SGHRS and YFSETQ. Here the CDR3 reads CASSLDNSPLHF. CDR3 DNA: TGCGCCAGCAGCTTGGATAATTCACCCCTCCACTTT.

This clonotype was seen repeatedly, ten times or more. CDR3 nucleotides: TGCAGTGCCACGACAGGGGCTGGCGGCTACACCTTC. As protein: CSATTGAGGYTF. The rearrangement joins TRBV20-1 to TRBJ1-2; 8 bases fit TRBD1. The junction had 8 bases not matched to a gene; V was cut back by 6 bases and J by 8 bases. The CDR3 has 12 residues. Germline V CDR1 and CDR2: DFQATT, SNEGSKA (reference sequence).

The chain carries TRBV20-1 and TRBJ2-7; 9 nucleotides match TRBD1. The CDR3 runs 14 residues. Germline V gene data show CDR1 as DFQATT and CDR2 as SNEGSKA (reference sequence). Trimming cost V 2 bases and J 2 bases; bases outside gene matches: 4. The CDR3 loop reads CSARSGQGTYEQYV. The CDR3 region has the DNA TGCAGTGCTAGATCGGGACAGGGAACCTACGAGCAGTACGTC.

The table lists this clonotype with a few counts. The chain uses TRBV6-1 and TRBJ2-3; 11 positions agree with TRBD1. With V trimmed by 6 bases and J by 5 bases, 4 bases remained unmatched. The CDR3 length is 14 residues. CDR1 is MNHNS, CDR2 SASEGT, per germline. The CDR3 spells CASRDRGPRDTQYF. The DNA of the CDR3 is TGTGCCAGCAGGGACAGGGGGCCGAGAGATACGCAGTATTTT.

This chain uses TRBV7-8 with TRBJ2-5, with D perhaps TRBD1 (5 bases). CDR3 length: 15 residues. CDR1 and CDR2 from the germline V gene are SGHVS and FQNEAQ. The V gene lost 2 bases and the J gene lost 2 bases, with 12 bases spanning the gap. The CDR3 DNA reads TGTGCCAGCAGCTTAAGGGGTACACGACAAGAGACCCAGTACTTC. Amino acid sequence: CASSLRGTRQETQYF.

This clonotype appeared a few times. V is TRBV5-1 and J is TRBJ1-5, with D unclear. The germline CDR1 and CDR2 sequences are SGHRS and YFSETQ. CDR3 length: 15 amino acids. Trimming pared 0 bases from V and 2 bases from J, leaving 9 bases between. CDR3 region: CASSLEGKGNQPQHF. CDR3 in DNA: TGCGCCAGCAGCTTGGAGGGAAAGGGCAATCAGCCCCAGCATTTT.

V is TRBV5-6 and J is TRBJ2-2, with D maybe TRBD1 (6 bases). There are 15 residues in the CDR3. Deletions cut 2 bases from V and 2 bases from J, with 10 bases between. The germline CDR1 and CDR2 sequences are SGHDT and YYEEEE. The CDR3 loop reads CASSFVDRNTGELFF. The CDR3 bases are TGTGCCAGCAGCTTCGTGGACAGAAACACCGGGGAGCTGTTTTTT.

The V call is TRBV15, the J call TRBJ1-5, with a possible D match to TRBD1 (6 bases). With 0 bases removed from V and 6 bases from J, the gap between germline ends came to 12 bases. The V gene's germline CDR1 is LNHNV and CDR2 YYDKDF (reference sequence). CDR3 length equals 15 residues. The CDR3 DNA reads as TGTGCCACCAGCAGAGATCGGGTCAGGGGTCAGCCCCAGCATTTT. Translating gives CATSRDRVRGQPQHF.

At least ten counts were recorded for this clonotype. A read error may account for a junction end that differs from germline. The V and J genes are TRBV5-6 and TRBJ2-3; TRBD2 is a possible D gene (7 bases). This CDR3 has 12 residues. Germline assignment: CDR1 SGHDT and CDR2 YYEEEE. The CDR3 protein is CASSGAAGFTLF. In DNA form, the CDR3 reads TGTGCCAGCTCGGGGGCAGCGGGGTTTACTCTTTTT. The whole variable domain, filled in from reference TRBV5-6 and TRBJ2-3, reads DAGVTQSPTHLIKTRGQQVTLRCSPKSGHDTVSWYQQALGQGPQFIFQYYEEEERQRGNFPDRFSGHQFPNYSSELNVNALLLGDSALYLCASSGAAGFTLFGPGTRLTVL.

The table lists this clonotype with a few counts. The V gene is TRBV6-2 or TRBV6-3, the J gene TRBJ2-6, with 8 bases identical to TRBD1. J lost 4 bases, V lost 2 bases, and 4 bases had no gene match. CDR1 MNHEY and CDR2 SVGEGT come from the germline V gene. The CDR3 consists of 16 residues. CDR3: CASSYGQGPGANVLTF. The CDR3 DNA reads TGTGCCAGCAGTTACGGACAGGGCCCCGGGGCCAACGTCCTGACTTTC.

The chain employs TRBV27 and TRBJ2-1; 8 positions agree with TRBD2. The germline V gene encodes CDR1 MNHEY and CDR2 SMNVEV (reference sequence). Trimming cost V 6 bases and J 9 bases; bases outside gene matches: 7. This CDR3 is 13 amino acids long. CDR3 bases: TGTGCCAGCAGCCCCCGGGAGGGGGGTGAGCAGTTCTTC. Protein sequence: CASSPREGGEQFF.

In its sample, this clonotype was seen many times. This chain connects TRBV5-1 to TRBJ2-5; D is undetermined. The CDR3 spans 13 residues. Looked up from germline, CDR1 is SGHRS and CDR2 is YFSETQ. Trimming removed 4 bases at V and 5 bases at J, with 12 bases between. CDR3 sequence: CASSPGVTETQYF. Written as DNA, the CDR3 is TGCGCCAGCAGCCCTGGGGTGACGGAGACCCAGTACTTC. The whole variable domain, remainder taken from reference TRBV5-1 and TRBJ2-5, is KAGVTQTPRYLIKTRGQQVTLSCSPISGHRSVSWYQQTPGQGLQFLFEYFSETQRNKGNFPGRFSGRQFSNSRSEMNVSTLELGDSALYLCASSPGVTETQYFGPGTRLLVL.

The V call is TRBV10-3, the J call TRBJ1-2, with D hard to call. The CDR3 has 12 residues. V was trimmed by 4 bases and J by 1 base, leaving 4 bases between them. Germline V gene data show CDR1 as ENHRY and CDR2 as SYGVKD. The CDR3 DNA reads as TGTGCCATCAGTGCAGATAACTATGGCTACACCTTC. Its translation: CAISADNYGYTF.

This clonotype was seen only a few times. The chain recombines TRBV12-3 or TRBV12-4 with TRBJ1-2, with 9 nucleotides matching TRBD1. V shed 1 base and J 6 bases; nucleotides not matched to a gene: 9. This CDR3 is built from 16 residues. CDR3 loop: CASSLGNRGLRNGYTF. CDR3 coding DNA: TGTGCCAGCAGTTTAGGCAACAGGGGGCTTCGTAATGGCTACACCTTC.

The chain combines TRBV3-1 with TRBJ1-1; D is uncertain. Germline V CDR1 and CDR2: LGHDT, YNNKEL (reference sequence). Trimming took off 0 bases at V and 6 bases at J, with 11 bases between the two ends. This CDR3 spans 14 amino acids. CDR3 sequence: CASSQDRTVAEAFF. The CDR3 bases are TGTGCCAGCAGCCAAGATCGGACGGTCGCTGAAGCTTTCTTT.

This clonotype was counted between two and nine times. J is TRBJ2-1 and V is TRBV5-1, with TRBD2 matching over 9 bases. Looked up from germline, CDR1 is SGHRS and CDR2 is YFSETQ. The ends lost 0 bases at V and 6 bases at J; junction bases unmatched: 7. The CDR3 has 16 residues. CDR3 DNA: TGCGCCAGCAGCTTGGCGGGCGGGGGGGCCCTCAATGAGCAGTTCTTC. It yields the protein CASSLAGGGALNEQFF.

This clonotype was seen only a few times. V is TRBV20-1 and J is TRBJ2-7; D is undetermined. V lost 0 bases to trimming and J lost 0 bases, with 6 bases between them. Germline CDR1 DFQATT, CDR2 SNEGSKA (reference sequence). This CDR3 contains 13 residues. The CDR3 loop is CSARDRRSYEQYV. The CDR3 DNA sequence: TGCAGTGCTAGAGATAGGCGCTCCTACGAGCAGTACGTC.